This T cell receptor (beta chain) was obtained from a study of OX40 agonist ivuxolimab in advanced cancers. In the study overall: Participants, 65% to 85% male, averaged approximately 60 years of age, ranging from 23 to 79.

The CDR3 sequence is 14 residues long. The germline V and J ends were trimmed by 1 base and 2 bases, with 9 bases remaining between them. Germline V lookup: CDR1 SGHKS, CDR2 YYEKEE (reference sequence). The study, taken as a whole, reports: More expanded clones were found, on average, in CD8+ than in CD4+ T cells.

Generated by immunoSEQ multiplex PCR, the TCRdb table keeps only in-frame clones and is missing some. The table records over 100,000 clones, 85% to 95% of them present only once. On this clone: Its specificity is unknown.

The J gene is TRBJ1-1, the V gene TRBV5-5; TRBD1 is a possible D gene (5 bases). The material sequenced was CD4+ or CD8+ T cells sorted from blood, taken in a trial of the OX40 agonist ivuxolimab. The origin of this receptor is an adult with an advanced solid tumor such as melanoma, head and neck, liver or kidney cancer. The CDR3 DNA sequence: TGTGCCAGCAGCTTGTCAGGGATAAACACTGAAGCTTTCTTT. It specifies CASSLSGINTEAFF.